This T cell receptor beta chain was recorded in a study of T cell repertoires in cytomegalovirus infection. Study-wide points: Based on cumulative public TCR beta family frequency, carriers of CMV plus the relevant HLA were identified. It was HLA-C-restricted CMV-specific TCR beta clonotypes that dominated the response ex vivo.

This clonotype was seen a handful of times. Its antigen is currently unknown. No DNA is shown, since the ends of the CDR3 on it are uncertain; the CDR3 is the one TCRdb lists. Including both end residues, the CDR3 is 17 amino acids long. The germline gives CDR1 LNHDA, CDR2 SQIVND (reference sequence). TCRdb fed the reads into MiXCR, producing one record per CDR3 protein. The sample lists 900,000 to 950,000 distinct CDR3 sequences; roughly 30% were seen once. This specimen was cultured CD8+ T cells from PBMCs, taken from culture after CMV antigen stimulation. The chain couples TRBV19 to TRBJ2-4; the D call TRBD1 from the table was never checked on the DNA. This TCR was sampled from a human donor in good health (CMV status not recorded). Some clones in this sample may be carry-over from other donors' samples. CDR3 in amino acids: CASSSSGTGKHSVLQYF.